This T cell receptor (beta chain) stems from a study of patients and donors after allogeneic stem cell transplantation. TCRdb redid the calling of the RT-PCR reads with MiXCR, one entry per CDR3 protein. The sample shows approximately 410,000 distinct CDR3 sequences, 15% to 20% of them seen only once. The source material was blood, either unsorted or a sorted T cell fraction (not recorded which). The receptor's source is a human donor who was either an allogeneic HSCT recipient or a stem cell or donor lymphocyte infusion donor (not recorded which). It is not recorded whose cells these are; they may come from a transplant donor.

The CDR3 loop reads CASRGRGPTYEQYF. For the CDR3, the DNA is TGTGCCAGCCGGGGCAGGGGCCCTACCTACGAGCAGTACTTC. The chain has TRBV2 and TRBJ2-7; D is possibly TRBD1 (6 bases). Germline V gene lookup returns CDR1 SNHLY and CDR2 FYNNEI. The CDR3 is 14 amino acids. The V end lost 8 bases, the J end lost 2 bases, and 16 bases lay between the germline ends. Full variable domain (rest looked up from reference TRBV2 and TRBJ2-7): EPEVTQTPSHQVTQMGQEVILRCVPISNHLYFYWYRQILGQKVEFLVSFYNNEISEKSEIFDDQFSVERPDGSNFTLKIRSTKLEDSAMYFCASRGRGPTYEQYFGPGTRLTVT.